The entry below gives a single TCR beta chain sequence along with its context. Its target is not known. Extraction and reverse transcription of RNA yielded cDNA as the sequencing template. Sequencing used immunoSEQ multiplex PCR; TCRdb keeps in-frame clones, though not all of them. The data contain about 200,000 clones, more than 50% of them singletons. The sample originates from a study of CD8+ T cells in alopecia areata. Overall study findings and caveats: Scalp lesions, especially in alopecia totalis/universalis, had higher clonality than normal scalp. With patients, TCR sharing proved less clear than in mice, a difference possibly related to HLA.

The researchers isolated CD4+ and CD8+ T cells from PBMCs by sorting. Per the germline V gene, CDR1 is MNHEY and CDR2 is SMNVEV (reference sequence). The CDR3 spans 13 residues. The V and J ends lost 5 bases and 6 bases, in that order; junction bases with no gene match: 4. Material for sequencing was CD8+ T cells sorted from blood. This clonotype originated in a human donor in good health. The chain has TRBV27 and TRBJ1-2; 9 positions match TRBD1. CDR3 sequence reads: CASSLRTGDGYTF. The DNA for the CDR3 is TGTGCCAGCAGTCTAAGGACAGGGGATGGCTACACCTTC.